This T cell receptor beta chain is from a study of T cells in Graves' hyperthyroidism and ophthalmopathy. General study results and limits: Blood samples included most of the expanded thyroid clonotypes exceeding 0.001.

CDR1 and CDR2 from the germline V gene are SGHRS and YFSETQ. The CDR3 contains 16 residues. What was amplified from RNA transcripts were TCR beta CDR3 regions. Carried out on the TCR CDR3, a first-round RT-PCR used the HTBI primer set. TCRdb passed the multiplex PCR reads through MiXCR, listing each CDR3 protein once. This sample has 500,000 to 650,000 distinct CDR3 sequences; 15% to 20% occur once, and the top ten carry about 45%. Diagnostic decisions used clinical symptoms, serum thyroxine and TRAb, thyroid ultrasound and orbital computed tomography. This clonotype was found a few times. Its antigen is still unknown. A read error may produce the germline difference seen at one junction end.

The clonotype originates from a man between 40 and 49 years old with Graves' ophthalmopathy. The J gene is TRBJ1-2, the V gene TRBV5-1; tentatively, D is TRBD1 (6 bases). Source material: blood. CDR3 region: CASSLKVGGRHSGYTF. In DNA form, the CDR3 reads TGTGCCAGCAGCTTGAAAGTTGGGGGCCGACACTCTGGCTACACCTTC.